These 2 T cell receptor beta chains came from one sample sequenced in a study of T cell responses to AZD1222 COVID-19 vaccine. The protocol was immunoSEQ multiplex PCR, while the TCRdb copy is restricted to in-frame clones and leaves out a portion. The repertoire holds roughly 100,000 clones, with roughly 84% as singletons. This material consisted of peripheral blood, taken on day 0 of AZD1222 vaccination. Receptor source: an adult in good health.

CDR3 amino acids: CASSKGGGYTDTQYF. The DNA for the CDR3 is TGTGCCAGCAGCAAGGGCGGGGGGTACACAGATACGCAGTATTTT. The J gene is TRBJ2-3, the V gene TRBV21-1; the table names TRBD2, a call not compared with the DNA. TRBV21-1 is assigned pseudogene status. The CDR3 is 15 amino acids.

The rearrangement links TRBV27 to TRBJ2-7; 11 bases align to TRBD2. Germline assignment: CDR1 MNHEY and CDR2 SMNVEV (reference sequence). The CDR3 is made up of 16 amino acids. V shed 8 bases and J 2 bases; nucleotides not matched to a gene: 11. The CDR3 DNA sequence: TGTGCCAGCGGGGACACTAGCGGGAGTATTGCCTACGAGCAGTACTTC. Amino acid sequence: CASGDTSGSIAYEQYF.